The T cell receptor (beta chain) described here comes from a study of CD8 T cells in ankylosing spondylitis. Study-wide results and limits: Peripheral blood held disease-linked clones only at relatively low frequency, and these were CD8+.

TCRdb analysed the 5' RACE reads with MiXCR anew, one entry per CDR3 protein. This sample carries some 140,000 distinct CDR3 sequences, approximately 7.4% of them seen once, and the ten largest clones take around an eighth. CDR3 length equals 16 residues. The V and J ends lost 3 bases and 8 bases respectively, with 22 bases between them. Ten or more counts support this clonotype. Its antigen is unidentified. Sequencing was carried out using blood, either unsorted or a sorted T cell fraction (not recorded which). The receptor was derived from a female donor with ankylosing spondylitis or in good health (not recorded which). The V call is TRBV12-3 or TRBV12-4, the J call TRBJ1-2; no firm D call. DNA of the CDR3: TGTGCCAGCAGTTTCCGGCTCGGGATAGGGTTTGGGGGCTACACCTTC. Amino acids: CASSFRLGIGFGGYTF.